These 19 T cell receptor beta chains share one sample of origin, sequenced in a study of control samples from healthy donors and cancer patients. The data were produced by immunoSEQ multiplex PCR, yet TCRdb's version contains in-frame clones alone and is incomplete. The table has 150,000 or so clones, about 90% seen once. Sequenced sample: blood. The source is a young man in good health.

The chain joins TRBV2 to TRBJ2-3; D is unresolved. V dropped 7 bases and J dropped 0 bases, with 11 bases sitting between them. Germline V gives CDR1 SNHLY, CDR2 FYNNEI. The CDR3 is 14 residues long. The DNA of the CDR3 is TGTGCCAGCAATCCGATTACTAGCACAGATACGCAGTATTTT. Residues: CASNPITSTDTQYF. Variable domain in full (rest from reference TRBV2 and TRBJ2-3): EPEVTQTPSHQVTQMGQEVILRCVPISNHLYFYWYRQILGQKVEFLVSFYNNEISEKSEIFDDQFSVERPDGSNFTLKIRSTKLEDSAMYFCASNPITSTDTQYFGPGTRLTVL.

The sample holds one count of this clone. CDR3 nucleotide sequence: TGTGCCAGCAGCCAAGGGACTAGCGGCCCAGATACGCAGTATTTT. Amino acid sequence: CASSQGTSGPDTQYF. J is TRBJ2-3 and V is TRBV3-1 (or the pseudogene TRBV3-2); 10 positions agree with TRBD2. Germline trimming cut 1 base from V and 4 bases from J; bases unmatched to any gene: 2. Germline-derived CDR1 and CDR2 are LGHDT and YNNKEL (reference sequence). The CDR3 extends over 15 amino acids.

The V and J genes are TRBV7-9 and TRBJ2-3; D call uncertain. V was trimmed by 3 bases and J by 2 bases, leaving 12 bases between them. Germline V lookup: CDR1 SEHNR, CDR2 FQNEAQ (reference sequence). The CDR3 covers 15 residues. The CDR3 sequence is CASSLTAEITDTQYF. CDR3 bases: TGTGCCAGCAGCTTGACGGCAGAGATCACAGATACGCAGTATTTT.

The rearrangement joins TRBV7-9 to TRBJ2-3; D ambiguous. This CDR3 spans 12 amino acids. V dropped 5 bases and J dropped 4 bases, with 7 bases sitting between them. Per the germline V gene, CDR1 is SEHNR and CDR2 is FQNEAQ (reference sequence). The CDR3: CASSLTADTQYF. In DNA form, the CDR3 reads TGTGCCAGCAGCCTCACAGCAGATACGCAGTATTTT.

The genes are TRBV5-6 and TRBJ2-5, with a tentative D call TRBD1 (7 bases). The germline CDR1 and CDR2 sequences are SGHDT and YYEEEE. V gave up 3 bases and J gave up 7 bases, with 16 bases separating them. The length of the CDR3 is 14 residues. The CDR3 coding sequence is TGTGCCAGCAGCTGGGGCGGGACAGAGGGGACCCAGTACTTC. This sequence encodes CASSWGGTEGTQYF.

This clone was detected only once. J is TRBJ2-2 and V is TRBV11-2; TRBD1 matches at 8 bases. The ends lost 6 bases at V and 5 bases at J; junction bases unmatched: 8. Germline V gene sequence: CDR1 SGHAT, CDR2 FQNNGV. The CDR3 extends over 15 amino acids. CDR3 sequence reads: CASSLRTGSTGELFF. In DNA, the CDR3 is TGTGCCAGCAGTCTAAGGACAGGGTCAACCGGGGAGCTGTTTTTT.

The rearrangement uses TRBV30 and TRBJ2-7; D possibly corresponds to TRBD1 (6 bases). In germline, CDR1 is GTSNPN, CDR2 SVGIG (reference sequence). The V gene lost 0 bases and the J gene lost 5 bases, with 14 bases spanning the gap. The CDR3 has 14 residues. The CDR3 is CAWSVYRGTDEQYF. CDR3 in DNA: TGTGCCTGGAGTGTTTATAGGGGGACCGACGAGCAGTACTTC.

The chain combines TRBV7-9 with TRBJ1-2; D call uncertain. This CDR3 is built from 14 residues. Germline V CDR1 and CDR2: SEHNR, FQNEAQ (reference sequence). V was shortened by 3 bases and J by 5 bases, with 13 bases between the two germline ends. The CDR3 sequence is CASSLSTRQYGYTF. The CDR3 DNA follows: TGTGCCAGCAGCTTGTCAACCCGTCAATATGGCTACACCTTC.

CDR3 sequence (DNA): TGCAGTGCTAGTCATGCAGGGGACCAAGAGACCCAGTACTTC. Its protein is CSASHAGDQETQYF. This chain connects TRBV20-1 to TRBJ2-5; TRBD1 is a possible D gene (6 bases). This CDR3 spans 14 amino acids. Germline V CDR1 and CDR2: DFQATT, SNEGSKA (reference sequence). V gave up 3 bases and J gave up 0 bases, with 11 bases separating them.

This chain joins TRBV9 and TRBJ2-3, with TRBD1 matching 12 bases. J lost 1 base, V lost 0 bases, and 12 bases had no gene match. Per germline, CDR1 SGDLS and CDR2 YYNGEE. The CDR3 runs 20 residues. This chain's CDR3 is CASSVESVGTGGWGTDTQYF. The CDR3 bases are TGTGCCAGCAGCGTAGAGTCTGTGGGGACAGGGGGCTGGGGCACAGATACGCAGTATTTT.

The rearrangement joins TRBV7-9 to TRBJ2-7; D gene ambiguous. The length of the CDR3 is 13 residues. Germline lookup yields CDR1 SEHNR and CDR2 FQNEAQ (reference sequence). Trimming pared 5 bases from V and 1 base from J, leaving 9 bases between. In DNA, the CDR3 is TGTGCCAGCAGCCCACGTCAGTCCTACGAGCAGTACTTC. It translates to CASSPRQSYEQYF.

V gene TRBV19 combines with J gene TRBJ1-2; 9 bases map to TRBD1. With V trimmed by 5 bases and J by 4 bases, 5 bases remained unmatched. Germline V gives CDR1 LNHDA, CDR2 SQIVND (reference sequence). The CDR3 covers 14 residues. The CDR3 here is CASSPRQGVYGYTF. DNA of the CDR3: TGTGCCAGTAGTCCCCGACAGGGGGTCTATGGCTACACCTTC.

CDR3 amino acids: CASSLVGQGTYEQYF. CDR3 DNA sequence: TGTGCCAGCAGCTTAGTGGGGCAGGGCACCTACGAGCAGTACTTC. The chain is built from TRBV7-2 and TRBJ2-7; the D gene is possibly TRBD1 (5 bases). Trimming took 1 base from V and 2 from J, leaving 12 bases between them. Germline V lookup: CDR1 SGHTA, CDR2 FQGNSA. The CDR3 is made up of 15 amino acids.

This clone was seen only once. CDR3 coding DNA: TGTGCCAGCAGCCCCAGGGACCTCCCCTACGAGCAGTACTTC. This translates into CASSPRDLPYEQYF. The gene calls are TRBV7-9 and TRBJ2-7; possibly TRBD1 or TRBD2 for D (5 bases each). The CDR3 extends over 14 amino acids. Germline V gene data show CDR1 as SEHNR and CDR2 as FQNEAQ (reference sequence). The V end lost 5 bases, the J end lost 2 bases, and 13 bases lay between the germline ends.

The CDR3 nucleotides read TGTGCCAGCAGTTTTCCCATCCCCACAGATACGCAGTATTTT. Protein sequence: CASSFPIPTDTQYF. The chain combines TRBV28 with TRBJ2-3, with no clear D. The CDR3 has 14 residues. V lost 3 bases and J 2 bases, leaving 9 bases between the germline ends. Germline V gene sequence: CDR1 MDHEN, CDR2 SYDVKM.

The gene calls are TRBV27 and TRBJ1-5; maybe TRBD1 (5 bases). CDR1 and CDR2 from the germline V gene are MNHEY and SMNVEV (reference sequence). Trimming took off 3 bases at V and 6 bases at J, with 6 bases between the two ends. The CDR3 has 12 residues. CDR3 in amino acids: CASSLGGQPQHF. The CDR3 DNA follows: TGTGCCAGCAGTTTGGGGGGTCAGCCCCAGCATTTT.

J is TRBJ2-5 and V is TRBV4-1, with a tentative D call TRBD2 (6 bases). The CDR3 spans 13 residues. Germline CDR1 reads MGHRA; CDR2 reads YSYEKL. The V end was cut by 5 bases, the J end by 5 bases, with 12 bases between. DNA for the CDR3: TGCGCCAGCAGCATCCCTGGGGGGGAGACCCAGTACTTC. This sequence encodes CASSIPGGETQYF.

The chain recombines TRBV9 with TRBJ1-1; 9 nucleotides line up with TRBD1. Per germline, CDR1 SGDLS and CDR2 YYNGEE. Trimming at V came to 4 bases and at J to 10 bases, leaving 5 bases not matched to a gene. This CDR3 has 12 residues. The chain's CDR3 is CASSQNRGRAFF. The CDR3 coding sequence is TGTGCCAGCAGCCAGAACAGGGGGCGAGCTTTCTTT. The whole variable domain, remainder taken from reference TRBV9 and TRBJ1-1, is DSGVTQTPKHLITATGQRVTLRCSPRSGDLSVYWYQQSLDQGLQFLIQYYNGEERAKGNILERFSAQQFPDLHSELNLSSLELGDSALYFCASSQNRGRAFFGQGTRLTVV.

The rearrangement uses TRBV5-1 and TRBJ1-3, with TRBD1 identical over 7 bases. V shed 0 bases, J shed 4 bases, and the junction held 7 bases outside the gene matches. This CDR3 contains 16 residues. Germline lookup yields CDR1 SGHRS and CDR2 YFSETQ. As DNA, the CDR3 is TGCGCCAGCAGCTTGGGACAGGGACCGGGCGGAAACACCATATATTTT. Its translation: CASSLGQGPGGNTIYF.